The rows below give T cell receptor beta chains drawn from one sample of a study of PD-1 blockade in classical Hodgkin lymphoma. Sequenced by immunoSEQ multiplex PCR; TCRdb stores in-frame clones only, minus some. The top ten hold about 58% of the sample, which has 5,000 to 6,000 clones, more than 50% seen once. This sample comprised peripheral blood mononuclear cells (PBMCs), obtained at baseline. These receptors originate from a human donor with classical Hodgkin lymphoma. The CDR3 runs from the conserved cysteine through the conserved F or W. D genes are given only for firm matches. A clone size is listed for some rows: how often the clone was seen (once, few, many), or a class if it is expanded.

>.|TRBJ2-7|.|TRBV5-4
TGTGCCAGCAGCTTGTCAAGCTCCTACGAGCAGTACTTC
CASSLSSSYEQYF
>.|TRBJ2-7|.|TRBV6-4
TGTGCCATGATACCGGGGCAGGGGTCCTACGAGCAGTACTTC
CAMIPGQGSYEQYF
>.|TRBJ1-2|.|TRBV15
TGTGCCACCAGCAGAGCCGGGACTACGGATGGCTACACCTTC
CATSRAGTTDGYTF
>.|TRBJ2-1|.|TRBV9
TGTGCCAGCAGCGTAGGAGAGACCTCCTACAATGAGCAGTTCTTC
CASSVGETSYNEQFF
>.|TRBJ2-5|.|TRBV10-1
TGCGCCAGCAGTCCCGGGAACCAAGAGACCCAGTACTTC
CASSPGNQETQYF
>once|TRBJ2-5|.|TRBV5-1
TGCGCCAGCAGCTTGGAGGGCAGAGGAGAGACCCAGTACTTC
CASSLEGRGETQYF
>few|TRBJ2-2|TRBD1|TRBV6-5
TGTGCCAGCCGGACAGGGTCCACCGGGGAGCTGTTTTTT
CASRTGSTGELFF
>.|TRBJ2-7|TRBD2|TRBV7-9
TGTGCCAGCAGCCCGAGCGGGACCCACGAGCAGTACTTC
CASSPSGTHEQYF
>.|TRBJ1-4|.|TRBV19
TGTGCCAGTAGTAACGGGATCAGCCTTGAAAAACTGTTTTTT
CASSNGISLEKLFF
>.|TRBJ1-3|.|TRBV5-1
TGCGCCAGCAGCTTGGGGGACGGAGATATCTCTGGAAACACCATATATTTT
CASSLGDGDISGNTIYF
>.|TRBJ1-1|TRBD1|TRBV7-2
TGTGCCAGCAGTCTCGGGACAGTGCACACTGAAGCTTTCTTT
CASSLGTVHTEAFF
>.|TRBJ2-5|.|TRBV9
TGTGCCAGCAGCGTAGGAGGGGTCGGACGGGAGACCCAGTACTTC
CASSVGGVGRETQYF
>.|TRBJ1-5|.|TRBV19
TGTGCCAGTAGTATTGAACAGGGCGGTCAGCCCCAGCATTTT
CASSIEQGGQPQHF
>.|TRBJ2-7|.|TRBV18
TGTGCCAGCTCACCGCAGGTAAGGACTTTTGGATCCTACGAGCAGTACTTC
CASSPQVRTFGSYEQYF
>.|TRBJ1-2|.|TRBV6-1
TGCGCCAGCAGTGTCCGGGACCGGGGCTACACCTTC
CASSVRDRGYTF
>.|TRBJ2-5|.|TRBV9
TGTGCCAGCAGCGTACCGTCGGAAGGGCTCGAACAAGAGACCCAGTACTTC
CASSVPSEGLEQETQYF
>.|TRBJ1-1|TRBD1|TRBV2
TGTGCCAGCAGCGCAACTACAGGGGGCACTGAAGCTTTCTTT
CASSATTGGTEAFF
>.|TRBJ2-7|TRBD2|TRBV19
TGTGCCAGTAATGCCGGGACTACATCACTCTACGAGCAGTACTTC
CASNAGTTSLYEQYF
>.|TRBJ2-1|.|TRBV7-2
TGTGCCAGCAGCTTAGAGGGAACGAATGAGCAGTTCTTC
CASSLEGTNEQFF
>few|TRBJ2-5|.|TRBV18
TGTGCCAGCTCACCACGGGCGGGCCTACAAGAGACCCAGTACTTC
CASSPRAGLQETQYF
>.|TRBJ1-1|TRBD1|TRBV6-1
TGTGCCAGCAGAGGGACAGGGGGACACACTGAAGCTTTCTTT
CASRGTGGHTEAFF
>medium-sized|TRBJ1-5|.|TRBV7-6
TGTGCCAGCAGCTTGGGGCCCCGGGACAGCAATCAGCCCCAGCATTTT
CASSLGPRDSNQPQHF
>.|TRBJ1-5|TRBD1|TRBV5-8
TGTGCCAGCAGCTACCGGGACAGAAGCAATCAGCCCCAGCATTTT
CASSYRDRSNQPQHF
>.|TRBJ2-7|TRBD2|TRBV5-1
TGCGCCAGCAGCTCAACGGGACTAGCGGGGGTTCGTGGGAATTACGAGCAGTACTTC
CASSSTGLAGVRGNYEQYF
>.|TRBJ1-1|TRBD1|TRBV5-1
TGCGCCAGCAGCTTCCAGACAGGGTTGAACACTGAAGCTTTCTTT
CASSFQTGLNTEAFF
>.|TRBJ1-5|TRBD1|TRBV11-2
TGTGCCAGCAGCATGGACAGGGTAGGTCAGCCCCAGCATTTT
CASSMDRVGQPQHF
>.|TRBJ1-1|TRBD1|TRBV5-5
TGTGCCAGCAGCTCCGGGGACAGGGAGGCTGAAGCTTTCTTT
CASSSGDREAEAFF
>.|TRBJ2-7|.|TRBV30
TGTGCCTGGAGTGTGAACAGGTACGAGCAGTACTTC
CAWSVNRYEQYF
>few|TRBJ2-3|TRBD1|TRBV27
TGTGCCAGCGGGACAGTTTTAATGGGAGATACGCAGTATTTT
CASGTVLMGDTQYF
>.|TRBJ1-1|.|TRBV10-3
TGTGCCAGCCGAAAACACCTGAACACTGAAGCTTTCTTT
CASRKHLNTEAFF
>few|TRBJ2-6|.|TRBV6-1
TGTGCCAGCAGAGTCAGGGTTTCTGGGGCCAACGTCCTGACTTTC
CASRVRVSGANVLTF
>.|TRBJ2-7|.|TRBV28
TGTGCCAGCAGCCTTCAAACCCCGACCGCAGGGTGGTCCTACGAGCAGTACTTC
CASSLQTPTAGWSYEQYF
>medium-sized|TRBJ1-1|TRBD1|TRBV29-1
TGCAGCGTTGAAGGGACAGGGGGCTCTGGCACTGAAGCTTTCTTT
CSVEGTGGSGTEAFF
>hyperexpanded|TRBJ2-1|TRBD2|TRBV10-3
TGTGCCACTAGCGGGGGGAATGAGCAGTTCTTC
CATSGGNEQFF
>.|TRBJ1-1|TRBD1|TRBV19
TGTTTCCCGACAGGGAGGGGTGAAGCTTTCTTT
CFPTGRGEAFF
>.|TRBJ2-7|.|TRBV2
TGTGCCAGCGAGGCAGGGGCCTCCTACGAGCAGTACTTC
CASEAGASYEQYF
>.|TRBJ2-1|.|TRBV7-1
TGTGCCAGCAGCTTAGCGACAGGCTACTACAATGAGCAGTTCTTC
CASSLATGYYNEQFF
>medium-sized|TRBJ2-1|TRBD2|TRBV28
TGTGCCAGCAGTCCCGGGACTAGCGGGAGCGGGCAGTTCTTC
CASSPGTSGSGQFF
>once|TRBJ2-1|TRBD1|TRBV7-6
TGTGCCAGCAGCTCAGGACAGGGGGCTAAAAATGAGCAGTTCTTC
CASSSGQGAKNEQFF
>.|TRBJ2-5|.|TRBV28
TGTGCCAGCCGTGCTGGGGGGCTTGTGCGTGAGACCCAGTACTTC
CASRAGGLVRETQYF
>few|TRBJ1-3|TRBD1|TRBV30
TGTGCCTGGAGTGTATACCCAGGGGGGATGAGCACCATATATTTT
CAWSVYPGGMSTIYF
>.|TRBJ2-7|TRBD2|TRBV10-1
TGCGCCAGCAGTGAGTGGGCTAGCGGGGGCTACGAGCAGTACTTC
CASSEWASGGYEQYF
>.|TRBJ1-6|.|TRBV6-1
TGTGCCAGCAGTGAAGGGGGTCGGGATAATTCACCCCTCCACTTT
CASSEGGRDNSPLHF
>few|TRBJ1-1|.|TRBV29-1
TGCAGCGCCTACGGTCCGAACACTGAAGCTTTCTTT
CSAYGPNTEAFF
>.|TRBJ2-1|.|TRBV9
TGTGCCAGCAGCGTAAACCCTAGAAGTGGGTACAATGAGCAGTTCTTC
CASSVNPRSGYNEQFF
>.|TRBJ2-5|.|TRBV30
TGTGCCTGGAGTGTTCAAGAGACCCAGTACTTC
CAWSVQETQYF
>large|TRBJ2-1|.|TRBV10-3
TGTGCCATCAGTGAAGGCAATGAGCAGTTCTTC
CAISEGNEQFF
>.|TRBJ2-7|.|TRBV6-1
TGTGCCGGAGAAACAGGGTTCTACGAGCAGTACTTC
CAGETGFYEQYF
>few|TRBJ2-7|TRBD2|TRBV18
TGTGCCAGCTCAGACCGGGGCGCTAGCGGGGTTAACGAGCAGTACTTC
CASSDRGASGVNEQYF
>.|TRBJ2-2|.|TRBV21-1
TGTGCCAGCAGCAAATCCCGGTCCGGGGAGCTGTTTTTT
CASSKSRSGELFF
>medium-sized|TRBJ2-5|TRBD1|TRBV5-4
TGTGCCAGCAGATCAGGACAGGGGGCAGGACAAGAGACCCAGTACTTC
CASRSGQGAGQETQYF
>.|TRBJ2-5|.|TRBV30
TGTGCCTGGAGTGTACCAGGGGGGGGACAAGAGACCCAGTACTTC
CAWSVPGGGQETQYF
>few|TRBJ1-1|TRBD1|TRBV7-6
TGTGCCAGCAGCTCCGGACAGGGGAGAACTGAAGCTTTCTTT
CASSSGQGRTEAFF
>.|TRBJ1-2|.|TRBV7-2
TGTGCCAGCAGCTTAGGTAGTGGAAATAGCTATGGCTACACCTTC
CASSLGSGNSYGYTF